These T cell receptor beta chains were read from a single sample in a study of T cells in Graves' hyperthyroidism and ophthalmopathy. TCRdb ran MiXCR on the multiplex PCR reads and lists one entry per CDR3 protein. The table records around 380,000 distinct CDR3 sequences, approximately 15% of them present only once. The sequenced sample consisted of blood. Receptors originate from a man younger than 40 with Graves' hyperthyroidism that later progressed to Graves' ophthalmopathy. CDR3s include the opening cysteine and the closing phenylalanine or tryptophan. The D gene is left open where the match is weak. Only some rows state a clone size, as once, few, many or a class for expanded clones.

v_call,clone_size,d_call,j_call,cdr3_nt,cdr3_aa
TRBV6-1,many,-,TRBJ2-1,TGTGCCAGCAGTGATAATCCTTACAATGAGCAGTTCTTC,CASSDNPYNEQFF
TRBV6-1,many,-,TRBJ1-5,TGTGCCAGCCCCCCCCAGAGACTAAATAGCAATCAGCCCCAGCATTTT,CASPPQRLNSNQPQHF
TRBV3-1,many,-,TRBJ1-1,TGTGCCAGCAGCCACACAACGGGGAACACTGAAGCTTTCTTT,CASSHTTGNTEAFF
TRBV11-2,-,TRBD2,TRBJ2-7,TGTGCCAGCAGCGGGGAGCGGGGGCCGTACGCGCAGTACTTC,CASSGERGPYAQYF
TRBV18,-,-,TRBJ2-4,TGTGCCAGCTCACCGAGATTAGCCAAAAACATTCAGTACTTC,CASSPRLAKNIQYF
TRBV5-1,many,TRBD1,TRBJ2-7,TGCGCCAGCAGCCCTCCATCAACAGGGGTCGAGCAGTACTTC,CASSPPSTGVEQYF
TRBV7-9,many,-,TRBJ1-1,TGTGCCAGCAGCTTAGGATGGCTAAAGAACACTGAAGCTTTCTTT,CASSLGWLKNTEAFF
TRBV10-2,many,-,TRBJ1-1,TGCGCCAGCAAACAGGGGAACACTGAAGCTTTCTTT,CASKQGNTEAFF
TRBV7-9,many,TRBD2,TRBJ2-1,TGTGCCAGCAGCTCCCAACTAGCGGGGGCACCACCCTACAATGAGCAGTTCTTC,CASSSQLAGAPPYNEQFF
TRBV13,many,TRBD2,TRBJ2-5,TGTGCCAGCAGCTCCCGACTAGCGGGTACACTGGGAGAGACCCAGTACTTC,CASSSRLAGTLGETQYF
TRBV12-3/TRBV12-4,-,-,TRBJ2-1,TGTGCCAGCAGTTTAGGCCGGGGGGCTCCCAATGAGCAGTTCTTC,CASSLGRGAPNEQFF
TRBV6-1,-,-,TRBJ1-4,TGTGCCAGCAGACTCGAAGGTTTAGTTGCTGGAGGGGGGAATGAAAAACTGTTTTTT,CASRLEGLVAGGGNEKLFF
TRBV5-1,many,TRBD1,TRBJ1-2,TGTGCCAGCAGCTTTGGGACAGGGTATGGCTACACCTTC,CASSFGTGYGYTF
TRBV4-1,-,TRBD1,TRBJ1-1,TGCGCCAGCAGACACCCCTCAGACAGGGCCACTGAAGCTTCCTTT,CASRHPSDRATEASF
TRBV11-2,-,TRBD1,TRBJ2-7,TGTGCCAGCAGCTTGGAGCTGCAGGGGGAAGAGGAGCAGTACTTC,CASSLELQGEEEQYF
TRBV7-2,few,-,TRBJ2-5,TGTGCCAGCAGCTTCCGATCTGGAATACGGGGGGAGACCCAGTACTTC,CASSFRSGIRGETQYF
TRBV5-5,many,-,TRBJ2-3,TGTGCCAGCAGCTTGGAAAGGGCCACAGATACGCAGTATTTT,CASSLERATDTQYF